This paragraph reports one T cell receptor beta chain. Antigen unknown. These data originate in a study of beta chain features in type 1 diabetes. General observations from the study: Fewer junction insertions and more nucleotide deletions appeared in type 1 diabetes patients. A closer apparent resemblance between naive, central memory and Treg TCRB repertoires was seen in patients than in healthy donors. Researchers report that Type 1 diabetes patients had moderately but significantly shorter TCRB CDR3s across all four CD4+ subsets.

The CDR3 spans 12 residues. The V gene's germline CDR1 is MGHRA and CDR2 YSYEKL. Trimming left V 0 bases short and J 11 bases short, with 7 bases between. The sequenced template was cDNA made from the entire isolated RNA. Here immunoSEQ multiplex PCR was the method, and the copy in TCRdb shows in-frame clones only, minus some. The sample records fewer than 300,000 clones, just over 20% being singletons. Sorting based on CD45RO/CCR7/CD25/CD127/CD95/CD27 separated CD4+ naive, central memory, regulatory and stem cell-like memory cells. This chain uses TRBV4-1 with TRBJ1-4; D not certain. The material sequenced was naive CD4+ T cells from blood. This TCR was sampled from a woman between 40 and 50 years old with type 1 diabetes. CDR3 protein: CASSQEAAKLFF. As DNA, the CDR3 is TGCGCCAGCAGCCAAGAGGCTGCCAAACTGTTTTTT.